This TCR beta chain was sequenced during a study of T cells in Graves' hyperthyroidism and ophthalmopathy. Study-wide background: Prior to any treatment, at the point of initial diagnosis, peripheral blood was collected.

Germline V gene sequence: CDR1 WSHSY, CDR2 SAAADI. The CDR3 contains 14 residues. The study based diagnoses on clinical symptoms, serum thyroxine and TRAb, thyroid ultrasound and orbital computed tomography. General study findings and limits: The model forecast ophthalmopathy, anticipating it by a median roughly 6 months before onset.

Remarks on this clonotype: Its specificity is not known. At one boundary the junction diverges from the germline segment, which might be a read error.

TCR beta CDR3 regions were amplified from RNA transcripts. In the first-round RT-PCR of the TCR CDR3, the HTBI primer set was used. MiXCR, applied by TCRdb to the multiplex PCR reads, yields one record per CDR3 protein. Found here are about 700,000 distinct CDR3 sequences, 14% of them singletons; the top ten hold approximately 10%. The sample was blood. This receptor was identified in a woman under 30 with Graves' hyperthyroidism. This chain joins TRBV10-2 and TRBJ1-1, with D tentatively TRBD1 (5 bases). The CDR3 DNA sequence: TGCGTCAGCAATTTGGAGACAGAGAACACTGAAGCTTTCTTT. The encoded protein is CVSNLETENTEAFF.